The T cell receptor beta chain described here comes from a study of OX40 agonist ivuxolimab in advanced cancers. About the research overall: Checkpoint inhibitors had been given previously to 35% to 50% of patients. Of the patients, three showed partial responses, one with hepatocellular carcinoma and two with cutaneous melanoma. Points from the study as a whole: With doses of 0.1-3.0 mg/kg, partial responders showed among the lowest clonal expansion.

The table lists this clone with a count of one. Its specificity is not known. TCRdb's copy holds only in-frame clones and misses some; the assay was immunoSEQ multiplex PCR. Of about 79,000 clones in the sample, less than 95% were seen once. V was pared by 2 bases and J by 4 bases, with 8 bases between. CDR1 and CDR2 (germline): SQVTM, ANQGSEA. CDR3 length: 12 residues. The source is an adult with an advanced solid tumor such as melanoma, head and neck, liver or kidney cancer. The source material was CD4+ or CD8+ T cells sorted from blood, sampled in a trial of the OX40 agonist ivuxolimab. V and J are TRBV29-1 and TRBJ1-2, with D hard to call. CDR3 sequence (DNA): TGCAGCGTTGAATCTTGGCCCTATGGCTACACCTTC. The encoded protein is CSVESWPYGYTF.